This passage covers 7 T cell receptor beta chains from one sample sequenced in a study of cytomegalovirus exposure and HLA in healthy donors. The primer mix had 60 Vbeta and 13 Jbeta primers. Only in-frame clones appear in the TCRdb table, and some are missing; sequencing was by immunoSEQ multiplex PCR. The sample data list roughly 50,000 clones. Source material: PBMCs. The receptors come from a man between 40 and 49 years old in good health and CMV-seropositive.

The V call is TRBV30, the J call TRBJ1-5; tentatively, D is TRBD1 (5 bases). The CDR3 extends over 13 amino acids. The V and J ends lost 2 bases and 6 bases respectively, with 11 bases between them. Germline V gene data show CDR1 as GTSNPN and CDR2 as SVGIG (reference sequence). The CDR3 loop is CAWSLAGGQPQHF. CDR3 nucleotides: TGTGCCTGGAGTCTAGCCGGGGGTCAGCCCCAGCATTTT. Combining the CDR3 with reference TRBV30 and TRBJ1-5 gives the whole variable domain SQTIHQWPATLVQPVGSPLSLECTVEGTSNPNLYWYRQAAGRGLQLLFYSVGIGQISSEVPQNLSASRPQDRQFILSSKKLLLSDSGFYLCAWSLAGGQPQHFGDGTRLSIL.

The rearrangement joins TRBV30 to TRBJ2-1; possible D gene TRBD2, 7 bases. Deletions cut 3 bases from V and 6 bases from J, with 18 bases between. The germline V gene encodes CDR1 GTSNPN and CDR2 SVGIG (reference sequence). The CDR3 totals 15 residues. CDR3 bases: TGTGCCTGGAGGAGGGGGGGGCGACTCCTCAATGAGCAGTTCTTC. Its protein is CAWRRGGRLLNEQFF.

This sequence joins TRBV11-2 and TRBJ2-5, with 7 bases that match TRBD2. The CDR3 contains 14 residues. Unmatched junction bases numbered 3, after V lost 2 bases and J lost 3 bases. Germline V lookup: CDR1 SGHAT, CDR2 FQNNGV. CDR3 protein: CASSLILAEETQYF. CDR3 DNA: TGTGCCAGCAGCTTAATCCTAGCGGAAGAGACCCAGTACTTC.

The chain couples TRBV6-5 to TRBJ1-2; D unclear. Germline V gene lookup returns CDR1 MNHEY and CDR2 SVGAGI. Between the trimmed V and J ends, which lost 4 bases and 4 bases, there was a span of 10 bases. The CDR3 runs 13 residues. The CDR3 sequence is CASSSNSIYGYTF. DNA of the CDR3: TGTGCCAGCAGTTCAAACAGTATCTATGGCTACACCTTC.

J is TRBJ1-2 and V is TRBV7-8; possible D gene TRBD1, 6 bases. CDR3 length: 15 residues. V lost 5 bases and J lost 8, with 21 bases in between. Germline V CDR1 and CDR2: SGHVS, FQNEAQ. The CDR3 loop is CASSARETGPQGYTF. CDR3 DNA sequence: TGTGCCAGCAGCGCTAGAGAGACAGGCCCCCAGGGCTACACCTTC. Full variable domain (missing parts from reference TRBV7-8 and TRBJ1-2): GAGVSQSPRYKVAKRGQDVALRCDPISGHVSLFWYQQALGQGPEFLTYFQNEAQLDKSGLPSDRFFAERPEGSVSTLKIQRTQQEDSAVYLCASSARETGPQGYTFGSGTRLTVV.

V and J are TRBV19 and TRBJ2-7, with D maybe TRBD2 (6 bases). Germline CDR1 LNHDA, CDR2 SQIVND (reference sequence). The CDR3 spans 15 residues. Trimming pared 7 bases from V and 2 bases from J, leaving 18 bases between. In nucleotides, the CDR3 is TGTGCCAGTACTTCCTGTCGGCGGGGCCCCTACGAGCAGTACTTC. Its translation is CASTSCRRGPYEQYF.

The chain uses TRBV4-2 and TRBJ1-6; TRBD1 is a possible D gene (6 bases). Germline CDR1 reads LGHNA; CDR2 reads YNFKEQ. The CDR3 has 17 amino acids. Between the trimmed V and J ends, which lost 4 bases and 10 bases, there was a span of 23 bases. This CDR3 reads CASSRSRGEGVESPLHF. CDR3 nucleotides: TGTGCCAGCAGCCGAAGCAGGGGCGAGGGGGTAGAATCACCCCTCCACTTT.